This T cell receptor (beta chain) was identified during a study of T cells expressing NK-cell markers. TCRdb reprocessed the 5' RACE reads and stores each CDR3 protein as one record, lacking DNA. This listing includes tens of thousands of distinct CDR3 sequences. The sample comprised blood T cells: a sorted CD56 or NKG2C T cell subset, CD4+ or CD8+ T cells, or bulk PBMC T cells (not recorded which). This TCR was sampled from a woman aged 18-70 years in good health.

The CDR3 spells CATSLGLAGGNNEQFF. This chain links TRBV15 with TRBJ2-1; there is no DNA to check the TCRdb D call of TRBD2. The CDR3 has 16 amino acids. Germline values: CDR1 LNHNV, CDR2 YYDKDF (reference sequence).